The present T cell receptor (beta chain) was sequenced within a study of shared clonotypes between healthy human individuals. Across the whole study: Three plates were used per donor for CD4 naive, three for CD4 memory, two for CD8 naive and one for CD8 memory. Regarding the study as a whole: Unshared clonotypes carried lower generation probabilities than those common to all four donors. Naive CD4 clonotype sharing across a few donors was about 5%.

Using immunoSEQ multiplex PCR, the repertoire was profiled, and TCRdb retains in-frame clones only, with some absent. The sample holds around 2.1 million clones, about 93% seen once. It was CD45RO-negative cells, positively selected for CCR7, that made up naive CD8 cells, with terminally differentiated effector memory CD45RA+ cells excluded. After removal of 1 base from V and 1 base from J, the junction contained 8 bases not matched to a gene. This CDR3 contains 17 residues. Germline V gene data show CDR1 as SEHNR and CDR2 as FQNEAQ (reference sequence). A note on this clone: Its specificity is not known.

This sequence joins TRBV7-9 and TRBJ2-3, with 7 bases that match TRBD2. The specimen was naive CD8+ T cells from PBMCs. This receptor was identified in a man aged 18-30 years in good health. Some clones in this sample may be carry-over from other donors' samples. CDR3 nucleotide sequence: TGTGCCAGCAGCTTAGGACGGGCGGGAGCGGGCACAGATACGCAGTATTTT. Translation gives CASSLGRAGAGTDTQYF.